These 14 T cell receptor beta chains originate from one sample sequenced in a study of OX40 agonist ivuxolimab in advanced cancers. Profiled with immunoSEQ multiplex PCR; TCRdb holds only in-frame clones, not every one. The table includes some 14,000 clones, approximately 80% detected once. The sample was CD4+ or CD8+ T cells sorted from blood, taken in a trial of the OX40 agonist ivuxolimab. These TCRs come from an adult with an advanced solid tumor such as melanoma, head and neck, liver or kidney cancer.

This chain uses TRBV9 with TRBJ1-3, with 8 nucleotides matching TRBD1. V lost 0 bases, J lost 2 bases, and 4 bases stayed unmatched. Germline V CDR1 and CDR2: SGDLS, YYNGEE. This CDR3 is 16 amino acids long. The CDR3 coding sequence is TGTGCCAGCAGCGTAGCTGAGACAGGGGCTGGAAACACCATATATTTT. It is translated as CASSVAETGAGNTIYF.

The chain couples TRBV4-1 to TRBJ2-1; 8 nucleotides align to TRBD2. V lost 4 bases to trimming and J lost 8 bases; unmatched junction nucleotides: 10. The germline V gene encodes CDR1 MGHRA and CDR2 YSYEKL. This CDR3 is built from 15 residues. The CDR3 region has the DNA TGCGCCAGCAGCCCAGAGGCGCGGGGGGTCGATGAGCAGTTCTTC. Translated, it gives CASSPEARGVDEQFF.

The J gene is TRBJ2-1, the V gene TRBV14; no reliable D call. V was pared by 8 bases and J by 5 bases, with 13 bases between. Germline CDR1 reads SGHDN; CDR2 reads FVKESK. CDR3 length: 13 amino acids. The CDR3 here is CASSRAVNNEQFF. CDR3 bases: TGTGCCAGCTCCCGGGCGGTGAACAATGAGCAGTTCTTC. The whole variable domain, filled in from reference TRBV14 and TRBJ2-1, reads EAGVTQFPSHSVIEKGQTVTLRCDPISGHDNLYWYRRVMGKEIKFLLHFVKESKQDESGMPNNRFLAERTGGTYSTLKVQPAELEDSGVYFCASSRAVNNEQFFGPGTRLTVL.

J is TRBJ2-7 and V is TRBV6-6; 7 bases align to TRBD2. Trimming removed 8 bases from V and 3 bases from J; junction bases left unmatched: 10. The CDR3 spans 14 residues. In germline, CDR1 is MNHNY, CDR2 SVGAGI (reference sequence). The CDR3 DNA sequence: TGTGCCAGCGAAATGGGGGGGATAGGCTACGAGCAGTACTTC. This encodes CASEMGGIGYEQYF.

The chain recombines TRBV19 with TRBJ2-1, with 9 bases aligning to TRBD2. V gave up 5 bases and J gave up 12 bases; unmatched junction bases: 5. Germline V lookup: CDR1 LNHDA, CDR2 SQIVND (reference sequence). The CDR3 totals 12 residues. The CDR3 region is CASSPSGALQFF. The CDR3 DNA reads TGTGCCAGTAGTCCTAGCGGGGCCCTGCAGTTCTTC.

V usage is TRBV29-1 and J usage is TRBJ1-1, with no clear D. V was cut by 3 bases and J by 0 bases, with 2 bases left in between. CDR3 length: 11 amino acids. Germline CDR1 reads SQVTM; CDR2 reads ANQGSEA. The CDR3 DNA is TGCAGCGTTGACATGAACACTGAAGCTTTCTTT. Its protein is CSVDMNTEAFF. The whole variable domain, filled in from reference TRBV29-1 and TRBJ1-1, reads SAVISQKPSRDICQRGTSLTIQCQVDSQVTMMFWYRQQPGQSLTLIATANQGSEATYESGFVIDKFPISRPNLTFSTLTVSNMSPEDSSIYLCSVDMNTEAFFGQGTRLTVV.

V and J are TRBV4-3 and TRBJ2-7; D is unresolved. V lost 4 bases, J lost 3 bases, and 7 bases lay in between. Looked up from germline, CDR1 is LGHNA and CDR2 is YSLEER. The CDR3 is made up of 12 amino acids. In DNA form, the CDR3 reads TGCGCCAGCAGCCCGGACGGCTACGAGCAGTACTTC. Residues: CASSPDGYEQYF.

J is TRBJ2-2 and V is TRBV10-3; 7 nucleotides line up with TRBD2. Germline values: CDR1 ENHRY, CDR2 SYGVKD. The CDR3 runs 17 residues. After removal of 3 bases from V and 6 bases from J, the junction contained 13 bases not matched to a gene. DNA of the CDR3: TGTGCCATCAGTGACTCCGGGACTACCGTTCGGGCCGGGGAGCTGTTTTTT. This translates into CAISDSGTTVRAGELFF.

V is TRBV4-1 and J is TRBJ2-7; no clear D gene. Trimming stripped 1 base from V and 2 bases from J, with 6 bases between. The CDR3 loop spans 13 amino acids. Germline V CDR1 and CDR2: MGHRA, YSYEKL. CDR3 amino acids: CASSQGFAYEQYF. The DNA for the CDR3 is TGCGCCAGCAGCCAAGGGTTCGCCTACGAGCAGTACTTC.

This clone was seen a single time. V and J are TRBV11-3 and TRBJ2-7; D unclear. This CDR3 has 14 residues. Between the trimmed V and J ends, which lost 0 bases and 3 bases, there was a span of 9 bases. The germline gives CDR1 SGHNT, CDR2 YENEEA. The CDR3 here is CASSLDVSIYEQYF. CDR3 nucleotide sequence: TGTGCCAGCAGCTTAGATGTGAGTATCTACGAGCAGTACTTC.

This CDR3 reads CASSYSGNLGTEAFF. In nucleotides, the CDR3 is TGTGCCAGCAGTTACTCGGGCAACCTTGGGACTGAAGCTTTCTTT. The J gene is TRBJ1-1, the V gene TRBV6-5; no clear D gene. V lost 0 bases, J lost 5 bases, and 13 bases lay in between. Looked up from germline, CDR1 is MNHEY and CDR2 is SVGAGI. This CDR3 has 15 amino acids.

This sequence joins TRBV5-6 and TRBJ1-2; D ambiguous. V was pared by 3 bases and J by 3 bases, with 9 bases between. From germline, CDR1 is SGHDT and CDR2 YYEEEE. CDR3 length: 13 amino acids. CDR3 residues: CASSSGRHYGYTF. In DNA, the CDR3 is TGTGCCAGCAGCTCCGGGAGGCACTATGGCTACACCTTC. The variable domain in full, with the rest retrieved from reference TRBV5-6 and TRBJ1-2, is DAGVTQSPTHLIKTRGQQVTLRCSPKSGHDTVSWYQQALGQGPQFIFQYYEEEERQRGNFPDRFSGHQFPNYSSELNVNALLLGDSALYLCASSSGRHYGYTFGSGTRLTVV.

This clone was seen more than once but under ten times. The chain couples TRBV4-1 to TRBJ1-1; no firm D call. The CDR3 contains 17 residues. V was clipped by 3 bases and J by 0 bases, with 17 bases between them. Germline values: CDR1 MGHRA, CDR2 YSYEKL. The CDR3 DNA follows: TGCGCCAGCAGCCATGATCAAGGAGGGCCAATGAACACTGAAGCTTTCTTT. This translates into CASSHDQGGPMNTEAFF.

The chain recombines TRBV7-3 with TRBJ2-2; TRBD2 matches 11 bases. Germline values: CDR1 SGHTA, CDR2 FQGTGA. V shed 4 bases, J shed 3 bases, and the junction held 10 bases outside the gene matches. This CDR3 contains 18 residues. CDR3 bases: TGTGCCAGCAGCTCTCCACTAGCGGGGGTCGGGGACACCGGGGAGCTGTTTTTT. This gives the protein CASSSPLAGVGDTGELFF. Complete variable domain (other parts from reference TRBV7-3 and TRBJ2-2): GAGVSQTPSNKVTEKGKYVELRCDPISGHTALYWYRQSLGQGPEFLIYFQGTGAADDSGLPNDRFFAVRPEGSVSTLKIQRTERGDSAVYLCASSSPLAGVGDTGELFFGEGSRLTVL.